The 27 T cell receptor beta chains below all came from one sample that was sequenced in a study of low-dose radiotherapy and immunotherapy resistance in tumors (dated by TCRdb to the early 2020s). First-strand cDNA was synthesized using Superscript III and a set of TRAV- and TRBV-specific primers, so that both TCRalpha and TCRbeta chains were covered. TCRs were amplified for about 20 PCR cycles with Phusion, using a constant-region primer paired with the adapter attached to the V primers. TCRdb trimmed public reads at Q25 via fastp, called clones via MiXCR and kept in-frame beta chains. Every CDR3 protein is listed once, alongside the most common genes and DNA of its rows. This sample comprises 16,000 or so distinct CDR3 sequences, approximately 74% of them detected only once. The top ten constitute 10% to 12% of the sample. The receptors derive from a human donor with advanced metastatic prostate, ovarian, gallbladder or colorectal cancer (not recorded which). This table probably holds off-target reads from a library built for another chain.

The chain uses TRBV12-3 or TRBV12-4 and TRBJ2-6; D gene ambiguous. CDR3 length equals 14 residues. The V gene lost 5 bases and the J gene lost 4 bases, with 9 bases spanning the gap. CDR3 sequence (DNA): TGTGCCAGCAGTATCCTGCCAGGGGCCAACGTCCTGACTTTC. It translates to CASSILPGANVLTF.

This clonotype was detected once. The CDR3 nucleotides read TGTGCCAGCAGCGTAGGGTCCGGCACTGAAGCTTTCTTT. Its protein product is CASSVGSGTEAFF. This chain links TRBV5-6 with TRBJ1-1; unclear D gene. The germline V and J ends were trimmed by 4 bases and 4 bases, with 11 bases remaining between them. Germline CDR1 reads SGHDT; CDR2 reads YYEEEE. The CDR3 extends over 13 amino acids.

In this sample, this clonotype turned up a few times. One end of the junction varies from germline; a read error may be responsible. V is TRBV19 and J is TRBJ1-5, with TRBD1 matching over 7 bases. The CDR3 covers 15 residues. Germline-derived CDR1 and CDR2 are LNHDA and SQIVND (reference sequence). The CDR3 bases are TGTGCCAGTAGTATAAGCGCGGGACAGAATAGCGCAATGCGTTTT. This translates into CASSISAGQNSAMRF.

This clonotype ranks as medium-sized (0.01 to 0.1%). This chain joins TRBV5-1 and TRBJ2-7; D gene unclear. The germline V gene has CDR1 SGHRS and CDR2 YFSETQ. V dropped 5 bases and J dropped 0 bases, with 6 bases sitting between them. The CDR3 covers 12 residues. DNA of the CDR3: TGCGCCAGCAGTTCTAGCTCCTACGAGCAGTACTTC. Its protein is CASSSSSYEQYF.

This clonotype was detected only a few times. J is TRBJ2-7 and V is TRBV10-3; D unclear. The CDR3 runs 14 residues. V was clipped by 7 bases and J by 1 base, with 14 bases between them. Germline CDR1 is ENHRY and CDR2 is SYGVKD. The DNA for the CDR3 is TGTGCCATCACTACAGAGCTTGCTTCCTACGAGCAGTACTTC. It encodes CAITTELASYEQYF.

The CDR3 coding sequence is TGTGCCATCACGGCGGGAGAGGGGGAAGATACGCAGTATTTT. As protein: CAITAGEGEDTQYF. The chain is built from TRBV10-3 and TRBJ2-3, with D tentatively TRBD2 (7 bases). Trimming cost V 7 bases and J 5 bases, with 16 bases left between them. Germline V CDR1 and CDR2: ENHRY, SYGVKD. This CDR3 is 14 amino acids long.

The CDR3, as DNA: TGTGCCACCAGTGATTCTCTGCGTAGGGCATCCCACGAAAATGAAAAACTGTTTTTT. Residues: CATSDSLRRASHENEKLFF. The V and J genes are TRBV24-1 and TRBJ1-4; the D is unclear. The germline V gene encodes CDR1 KGHDR and CDR2 SFDVKD. The germline V and J ends were trimmed by 2 bases and 5 bases, with 23 bases remaining between them. This CDR3 comprises 19 residues.

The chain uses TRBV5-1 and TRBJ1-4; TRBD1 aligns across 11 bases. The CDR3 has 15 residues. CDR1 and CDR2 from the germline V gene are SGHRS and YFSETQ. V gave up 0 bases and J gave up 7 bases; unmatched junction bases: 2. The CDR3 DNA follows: TGCGCCAGCAGCTTGGATGGGACAGGGGGTGAAAAACTGTTTTTT. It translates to CASSLDGTGGEKLFF.

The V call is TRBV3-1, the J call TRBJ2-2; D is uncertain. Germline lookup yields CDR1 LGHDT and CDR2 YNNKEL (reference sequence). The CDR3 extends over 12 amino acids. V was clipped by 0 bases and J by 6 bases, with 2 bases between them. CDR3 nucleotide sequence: TGTGCCAGCAGCCAAGATCCCGGGGAGCTGTTTTTT. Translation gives CASSQDPGELFF. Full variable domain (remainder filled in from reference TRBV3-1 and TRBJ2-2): DTAVSQTPKYLVTQMGNDKSIKCEQNLGHDTMYWYKQDSKKFLKIMFSYNNKELIINETVPNRFSPKSPDKAHLNLHINSLELGDSAVYFCASSQDPGELFFGEGSRLTVL.

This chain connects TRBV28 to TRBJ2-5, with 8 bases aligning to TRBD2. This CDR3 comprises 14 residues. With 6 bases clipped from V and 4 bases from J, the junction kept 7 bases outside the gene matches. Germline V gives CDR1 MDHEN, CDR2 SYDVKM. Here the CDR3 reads CASSSGGVRETQYF. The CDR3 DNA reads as TGTGCCAGCAGCTCGGGGGGGGTCAGAGAGACCCAGTACTTC.

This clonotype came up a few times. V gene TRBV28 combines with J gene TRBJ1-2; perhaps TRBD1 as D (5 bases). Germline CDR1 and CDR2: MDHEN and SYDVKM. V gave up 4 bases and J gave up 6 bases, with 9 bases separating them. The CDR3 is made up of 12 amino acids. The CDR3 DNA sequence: TGTGCCAGCAGTTCGGCGGGGGATGGCTACACCTTC. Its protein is CASSSAGDGYTF.

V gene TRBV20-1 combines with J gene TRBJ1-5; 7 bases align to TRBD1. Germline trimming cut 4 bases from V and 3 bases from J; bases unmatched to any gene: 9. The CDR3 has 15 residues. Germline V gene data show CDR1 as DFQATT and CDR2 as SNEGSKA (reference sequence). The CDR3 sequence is CSATLQGFDNQPQHF. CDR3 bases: TGCAGTGCTACCTTACAGGGGTTCGACAATCAGCCCCAGCATTTT.

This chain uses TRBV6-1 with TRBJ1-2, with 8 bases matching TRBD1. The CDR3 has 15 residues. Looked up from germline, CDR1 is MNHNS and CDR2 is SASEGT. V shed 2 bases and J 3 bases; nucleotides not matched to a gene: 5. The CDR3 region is CASSEMARGHYGYTF. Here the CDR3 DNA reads TGTGCCAGCAGTGAAATGGCCAGGGGGCACTATGGCTACACCTTC.

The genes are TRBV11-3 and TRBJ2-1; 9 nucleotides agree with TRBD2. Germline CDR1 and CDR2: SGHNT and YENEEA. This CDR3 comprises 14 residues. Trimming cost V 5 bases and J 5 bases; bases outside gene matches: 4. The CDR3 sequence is CASSARLADNEQFF. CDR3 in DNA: TGTGCCAGCAGCGCCCGACTAGCGGACAATGAGCAGTTCTTC.

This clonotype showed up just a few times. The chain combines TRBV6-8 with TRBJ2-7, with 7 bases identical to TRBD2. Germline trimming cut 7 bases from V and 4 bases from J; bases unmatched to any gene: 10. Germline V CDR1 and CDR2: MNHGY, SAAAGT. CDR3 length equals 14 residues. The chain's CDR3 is CASTGGSGRYEQYF. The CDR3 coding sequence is TGTGCCAGCACCGGGGGGTCGGGAAGGTACGAGCAGTACTTC.

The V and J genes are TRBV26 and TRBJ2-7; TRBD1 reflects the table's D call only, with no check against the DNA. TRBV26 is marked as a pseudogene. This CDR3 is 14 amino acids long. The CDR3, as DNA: TGTGCCAGCAGCACCCCCTCGGGACACTACGAGCAGTACTTC. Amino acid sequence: CASSTPSGHYEQYF.

The CDR3 loop reads CASSVRVADTQYF. The CDR3 coding sequence is TGTGCCAGCAGCGTAAGGGTGGCAGATACGCAGTATTTT. The chain carries TRBV9 and TRBJ2-3; D not resolved. Germline assignment: CDR1 SGDLS and CDR2 YYNGEE. The CDR3 extends over 13 amino acids. The V gene lost 1 base and the J gene lost 4 bases, with 7 bases spanning the gap.

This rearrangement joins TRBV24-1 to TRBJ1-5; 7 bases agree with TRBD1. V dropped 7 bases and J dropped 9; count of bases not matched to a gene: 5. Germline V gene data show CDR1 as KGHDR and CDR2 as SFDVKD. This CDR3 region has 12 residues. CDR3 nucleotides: TGTGCCACCAGCAGGGGGGATCGGCCCCAGCATTTT. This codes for CATSRGDRPQHF.

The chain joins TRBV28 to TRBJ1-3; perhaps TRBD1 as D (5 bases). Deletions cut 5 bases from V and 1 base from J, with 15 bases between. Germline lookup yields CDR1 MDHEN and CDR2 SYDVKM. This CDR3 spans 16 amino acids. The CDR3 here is CASSPTGTKSGNTIYF. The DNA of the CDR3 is TGTGCCAGCAGTCCCACGGGGACTAAGTCTGGAAACACCATATATTTT. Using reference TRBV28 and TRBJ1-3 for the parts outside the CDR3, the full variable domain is DVKVTQSSRYLVKRTGEKVFLECVQDMDHENMFWYRQDPGLGLRLIYFSYDVKMKEKGDIPEGYSVSREKKERFSLILESASTNQTSMYLCASSPTGTKSGNTIYFGEGSWLTVV.

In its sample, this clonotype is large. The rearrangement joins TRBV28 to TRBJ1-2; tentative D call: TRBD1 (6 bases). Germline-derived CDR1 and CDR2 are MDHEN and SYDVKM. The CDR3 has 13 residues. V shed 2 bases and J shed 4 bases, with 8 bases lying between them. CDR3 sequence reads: CASSLGTPYGYTF. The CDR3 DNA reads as TGTGCCAGCAGTTTAGGGACACCCTATGGCTACACCTTC.

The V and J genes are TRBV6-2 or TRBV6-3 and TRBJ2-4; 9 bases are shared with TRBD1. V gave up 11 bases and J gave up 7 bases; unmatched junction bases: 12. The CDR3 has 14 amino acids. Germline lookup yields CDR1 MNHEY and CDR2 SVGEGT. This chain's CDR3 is CAAGVTGGLNIQYF. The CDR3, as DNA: TGTGCCGCAGGGGTGACAGGGGGACTGAACATTCAGTACTTC.

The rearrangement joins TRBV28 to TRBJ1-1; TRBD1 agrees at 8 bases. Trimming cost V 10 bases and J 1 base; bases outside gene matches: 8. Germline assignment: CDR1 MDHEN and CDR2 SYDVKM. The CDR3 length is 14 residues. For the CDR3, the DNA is TGTGCCACCAAATTACAGGGGGGGAACACTGAAGCTTTCTTT. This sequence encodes CATKLQGGNTEAFF.

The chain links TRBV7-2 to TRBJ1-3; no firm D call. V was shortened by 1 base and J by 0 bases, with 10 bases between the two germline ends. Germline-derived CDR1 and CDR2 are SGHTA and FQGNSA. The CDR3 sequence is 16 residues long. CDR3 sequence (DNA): TGTGCCAGCAGCTTAGTTAGGTGGAACTCTGGAAACACCATATATTTT. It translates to CASSLVRWNSGNTIYF.

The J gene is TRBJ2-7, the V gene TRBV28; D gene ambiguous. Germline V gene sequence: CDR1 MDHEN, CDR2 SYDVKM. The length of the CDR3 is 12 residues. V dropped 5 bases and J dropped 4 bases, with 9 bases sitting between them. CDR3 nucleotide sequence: TGTGCCAGCAGTCCCAACCTGTACGAGCAGTACTTC. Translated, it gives CASSPNLYEQYF.

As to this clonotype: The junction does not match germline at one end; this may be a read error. CDR3 in DNA: TGTGCCAGCAGCTTGGTGGACAGCTCTGGGGCCAACGTCCTGACTTTC. It yields the protein CASSLVDSSGANVLTF. The chain employs TRBV5-3 and TRBJ2-6, with a weak D call TRBD1 (6 bases). TRBV5-3 qualifies as an ORF whose function is uncertain. CDR3 length: 16 amino acids.

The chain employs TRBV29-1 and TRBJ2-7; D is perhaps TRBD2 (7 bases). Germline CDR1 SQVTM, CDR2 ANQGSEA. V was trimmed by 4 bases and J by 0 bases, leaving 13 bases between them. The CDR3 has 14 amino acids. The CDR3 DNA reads TGCAGCGTTGGGTGGGGGGGCAGCTCCTACGAGCAGTACTTC. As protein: CSVGWGGSSYEQYF.

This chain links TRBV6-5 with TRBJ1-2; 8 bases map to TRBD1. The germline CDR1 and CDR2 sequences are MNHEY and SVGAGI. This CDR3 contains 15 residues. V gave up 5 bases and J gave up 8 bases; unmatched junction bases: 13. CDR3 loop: CASSPPPDRGSGYTF. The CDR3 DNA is TGTGCCAGCAGTCCACCACCCGACAGGGGAAGCGGCTACACCTTC.